This entry describes one TCR beta chain. What it binds is not known. The entry originates in a study of cytomegalovirus exposure and HLA in healthy donors. Findings of the study overall: Among immune exposure information, only CMV serostatus was available. Other equally common chains were less clonally expanded than HLA-associated TCR beta chains, a later analysis showed.

The primer mix had 60 Vbeta and 13 Jbeta primers. Clones were read by immunoSEQ multiplex PCR, and TCRdb kept only the in-frame ones, dropping some. The sample lists tens of thousands of clones, 65% occurring once. Germline CDR1 LNHNV, CDR2 YYDKDF (reference sequence). Germline trimming cut 5 bases from V and 3 bases from J; bases unmatched to any gene: 12. The CDR3 runs 17 residues. V gene TRBV15 combines with J gene TRBJ1-2, with 10 bases lining up with TRBD1. The sequenced material came from PBMCs. This receptor was taken from a boy younger than 18 in good health and CMV-seropositive. This chain's CDR3 is CATSSSLDRGTDYGYTF. Here the CDR3 DNA reads TGTGCCACCAGCTCAAGTTTGGACAGGGGGACTGACTATGGCTACACCTTC.